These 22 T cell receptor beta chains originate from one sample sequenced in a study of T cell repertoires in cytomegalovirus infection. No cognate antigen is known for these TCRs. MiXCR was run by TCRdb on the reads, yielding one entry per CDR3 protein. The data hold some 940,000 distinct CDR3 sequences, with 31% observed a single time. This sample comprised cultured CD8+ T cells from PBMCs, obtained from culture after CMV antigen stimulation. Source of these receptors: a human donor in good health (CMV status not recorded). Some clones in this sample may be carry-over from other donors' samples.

This CDR3 reads CASSAGVEQPQHF. For the CDR3, the DNA is TGTGCCAGCAGTGCAGGGGTCGAGCAGCCCCAGCATTTT. The gene calls are TRBV6-1 and TRBJ1-5; D is perhaps TRBD1 (6 bases). The ends were cut back, 4 bases at V and 7 bases at J, with 11 bases in the middle. Germline lookup yields CDR1 MNHNS and CDR2 SASEGT. The CDR3 loop spans 13 amino acids.

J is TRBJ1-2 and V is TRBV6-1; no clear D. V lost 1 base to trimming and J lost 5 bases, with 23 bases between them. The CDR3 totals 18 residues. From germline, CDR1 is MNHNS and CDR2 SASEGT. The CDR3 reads CASSEGSSGLRAAYGYTF. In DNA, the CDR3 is TGTGCCAGCAGTGAAGGGTCCTCCGGCCTGAGGGCCGCATATGGCTACACCTTC.

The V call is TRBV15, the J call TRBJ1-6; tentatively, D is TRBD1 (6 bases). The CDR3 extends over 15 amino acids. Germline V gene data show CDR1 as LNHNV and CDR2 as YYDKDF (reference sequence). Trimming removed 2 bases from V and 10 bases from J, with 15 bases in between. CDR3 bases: TGTGCCACCAGCAGATCAGGGGCGGTGCGGTCACCCCTCCACTTT. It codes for CATSRSGAVRSPLHF.

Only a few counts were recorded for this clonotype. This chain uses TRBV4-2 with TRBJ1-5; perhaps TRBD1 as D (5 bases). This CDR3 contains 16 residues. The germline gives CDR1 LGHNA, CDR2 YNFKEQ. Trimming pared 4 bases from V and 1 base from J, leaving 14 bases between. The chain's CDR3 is CASSPESGLSNQPQHF. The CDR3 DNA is TGTGCCAGCAGCCCAGAGTCGGGGCTCAGCAATCAGCCCCAGCATTTT.

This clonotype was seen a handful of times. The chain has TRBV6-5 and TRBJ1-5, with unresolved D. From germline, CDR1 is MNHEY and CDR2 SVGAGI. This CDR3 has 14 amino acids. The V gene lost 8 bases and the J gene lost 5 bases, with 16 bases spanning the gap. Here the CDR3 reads CASGNTGWYQPQHF. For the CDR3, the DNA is TGTGCCAGCGGAAATACTGGGTGGTATCAGCCCCAGCATTTT.

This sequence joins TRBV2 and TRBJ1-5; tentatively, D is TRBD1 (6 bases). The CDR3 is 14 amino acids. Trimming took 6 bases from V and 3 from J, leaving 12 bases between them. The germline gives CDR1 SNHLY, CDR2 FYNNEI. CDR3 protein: CASRTAGDNQPQHF. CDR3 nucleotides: TGTGCCAGCAGGACGGCAGGGGACAATCAGCCCCAGCATTTT.

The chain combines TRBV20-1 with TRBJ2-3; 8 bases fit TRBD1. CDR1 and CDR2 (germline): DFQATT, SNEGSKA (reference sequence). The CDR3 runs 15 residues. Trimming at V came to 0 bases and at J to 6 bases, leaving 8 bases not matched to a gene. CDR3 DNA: TGCAGTGCTAGAGATCGAGGACAGGGCCGGGATACGCAGTATTTT. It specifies CSARDRGQGRDTQYF.

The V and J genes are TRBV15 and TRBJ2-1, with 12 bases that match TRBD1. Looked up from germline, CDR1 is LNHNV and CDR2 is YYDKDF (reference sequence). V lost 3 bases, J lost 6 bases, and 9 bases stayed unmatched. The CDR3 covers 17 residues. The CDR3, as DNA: TGTGCCACCAGCAGGCTCCGGGGACAGGGGGCGATCAATGAGCAGTTCTTC. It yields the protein CATSRLRGQGAINEQFF.

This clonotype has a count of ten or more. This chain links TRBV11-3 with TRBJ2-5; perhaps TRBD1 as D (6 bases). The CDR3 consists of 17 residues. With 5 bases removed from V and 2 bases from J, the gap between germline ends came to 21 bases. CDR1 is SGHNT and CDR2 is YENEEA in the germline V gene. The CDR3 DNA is TGTGCCAGCAGCGCTGGGGCCATCGGACAGCCACAAGAGACCCAGTACTTC. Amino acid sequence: CASSAGAIGQPQETQYF. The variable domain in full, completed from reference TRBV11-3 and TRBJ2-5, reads EAGVVQSPRYKIIEKKQPVAFWCNPISGHNTLYWYLQNLGQGPELLIRYENEEAVDDSQLPKDRFSAERLKGVDSTLKIQPAELGDSAVYLCASSAGAIGQPQETQYFGPGTRLLVL.

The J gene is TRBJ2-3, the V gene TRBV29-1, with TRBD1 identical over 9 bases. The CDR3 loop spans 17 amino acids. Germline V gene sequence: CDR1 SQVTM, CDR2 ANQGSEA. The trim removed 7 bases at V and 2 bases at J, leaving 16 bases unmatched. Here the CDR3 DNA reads TGCAGCGCATTCGCAAAACAGGGGGCCGGCCCCACAGATACGCAGTATTTT. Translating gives CSAFAKQGAGPTDTQYF.

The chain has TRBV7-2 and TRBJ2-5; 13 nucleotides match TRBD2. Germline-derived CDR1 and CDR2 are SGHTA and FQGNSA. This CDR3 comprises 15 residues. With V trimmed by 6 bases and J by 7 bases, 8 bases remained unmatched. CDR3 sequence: CASSEGLAGWGTQYF. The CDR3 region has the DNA TGTGCCAGCAGTGAGGGACTAGCGGGATGGGGGACCCAGTACTTC.

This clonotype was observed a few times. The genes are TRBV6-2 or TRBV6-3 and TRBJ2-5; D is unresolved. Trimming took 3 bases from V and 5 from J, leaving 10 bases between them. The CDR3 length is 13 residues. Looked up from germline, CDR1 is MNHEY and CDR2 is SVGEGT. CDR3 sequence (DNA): TGTGCCAGCAGTTATGTCCATCTGGAGACCCAGTACTTC. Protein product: CASSYVHLETQYF.

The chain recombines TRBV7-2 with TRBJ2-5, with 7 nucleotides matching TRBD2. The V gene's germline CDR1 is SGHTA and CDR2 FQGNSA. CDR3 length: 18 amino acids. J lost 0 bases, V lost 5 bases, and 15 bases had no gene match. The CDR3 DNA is TGTGCCAGCAGCGGATGGGGGTTAAGCGGGAAGTACCAAGAGACCCAGTACTTC. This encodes CASSGWGLSGKYQETQYF.

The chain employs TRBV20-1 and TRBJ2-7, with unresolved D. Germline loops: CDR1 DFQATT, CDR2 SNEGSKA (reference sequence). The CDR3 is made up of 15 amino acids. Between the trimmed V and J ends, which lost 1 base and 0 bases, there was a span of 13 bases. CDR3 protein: CSARVWCGSSYEQYV. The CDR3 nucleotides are TGCAGTGCTAGAGTATGGTGCGGAAGCTCCTACGAGCAGTACGTC.

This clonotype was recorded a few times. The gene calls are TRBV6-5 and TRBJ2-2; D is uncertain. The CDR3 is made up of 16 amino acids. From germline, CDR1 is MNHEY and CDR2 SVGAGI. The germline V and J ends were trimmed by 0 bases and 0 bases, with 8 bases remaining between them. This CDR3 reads CASSYSPNTNTGELFF. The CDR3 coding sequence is TGTGCCAGCAGTTACTCTCCGAACACGAACACCGGGGAGCTGTTTTTT.

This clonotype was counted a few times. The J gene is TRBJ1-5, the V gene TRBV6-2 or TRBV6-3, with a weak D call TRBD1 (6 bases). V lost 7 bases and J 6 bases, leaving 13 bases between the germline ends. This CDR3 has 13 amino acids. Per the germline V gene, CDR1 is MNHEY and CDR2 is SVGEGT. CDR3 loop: CASTTGSAQPQHF. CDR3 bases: TGTGCCAGCACCACAGGGTCGGCTCAGCCCCAGCATTTT.

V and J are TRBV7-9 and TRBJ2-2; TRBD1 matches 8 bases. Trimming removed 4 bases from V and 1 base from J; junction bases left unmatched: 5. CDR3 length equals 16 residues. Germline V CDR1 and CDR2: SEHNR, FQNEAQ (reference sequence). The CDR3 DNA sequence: TGTGCCAGCAGCTCCTTCGGGACAGGGAACACCGGGGAGCTGTTTTTT. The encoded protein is CASSSFGTGNTGELFF. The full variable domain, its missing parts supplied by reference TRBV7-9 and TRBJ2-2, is DTGVSQNPRHKITKRGQNVTFRCDPISEHNRLYWYRQTLGQGPEFLTYFQNEAQLEKSRLLSDRFSAERPKGSFSTLEIQRTEQGDSAMYLCASSSFGTGNTGELFFGEGSRLTVL.

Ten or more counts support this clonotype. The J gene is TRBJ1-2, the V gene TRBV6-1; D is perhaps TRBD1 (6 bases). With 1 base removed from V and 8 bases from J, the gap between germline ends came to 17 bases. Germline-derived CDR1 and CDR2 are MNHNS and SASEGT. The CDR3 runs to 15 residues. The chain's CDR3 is CASSEELAGGQGYTF. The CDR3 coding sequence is TGTGCCAGCAGTGAAGAACTGGCTGGGGGGCAAGGCTACACCTTC.

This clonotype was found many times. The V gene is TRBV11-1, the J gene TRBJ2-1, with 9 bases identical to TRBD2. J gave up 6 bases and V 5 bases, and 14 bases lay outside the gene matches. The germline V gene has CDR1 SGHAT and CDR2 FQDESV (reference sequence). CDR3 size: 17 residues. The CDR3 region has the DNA TGTGCCAGCAGCGAACGTCTCTTGGCGGGGGGGTTCAATGAGCAGTTCTTC. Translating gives CASSERLLAGGFNEQFF.

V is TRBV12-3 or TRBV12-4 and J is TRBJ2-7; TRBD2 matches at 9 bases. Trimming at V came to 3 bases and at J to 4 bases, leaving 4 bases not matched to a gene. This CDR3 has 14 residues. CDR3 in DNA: TGTGCCAGCAGTTTGGTAGCGGGGGAGTACGAGCAGTACTTC. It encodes CASSLVAGEYEQYF.

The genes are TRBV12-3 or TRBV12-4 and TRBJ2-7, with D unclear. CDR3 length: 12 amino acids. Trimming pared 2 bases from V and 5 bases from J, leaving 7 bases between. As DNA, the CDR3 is TGTGCCAGCAGTTTAAACCCCGACGAGCAGTACTTC. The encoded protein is CASSLNPDEQYF.

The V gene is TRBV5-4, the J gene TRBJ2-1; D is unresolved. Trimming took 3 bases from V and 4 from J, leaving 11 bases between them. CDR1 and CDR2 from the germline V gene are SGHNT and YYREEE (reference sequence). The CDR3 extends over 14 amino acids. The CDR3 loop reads CASSSVAVYNEQFF. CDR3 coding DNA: TGTGCCAGCAGCTCGGTGGCGGTTTACAATGAGCAGTTCTTC.